These T cell receptor beta chains were read from a single sample in a study of blood T cell repertoires in COVID-19. The method was immunoSEQ multiplex PCR; TCRdb's version includes in-frame clones alone and lacks a portion of them. The table lists around 320,000 clones, about 82% of them singletons. Source material: peripheral blood. These receptors came from a human donor in a cohort sampled during active COVID-19. CDR3s include the opening cysteine and the closing phenylalanine or tryptophan. The D gene is left open where the match is weak. For some rows the clone size is stated as once, few or many, or as a class when expanded; others skip it.

clone_size,d_call,j_call,cdr3_length,v_call,cdr3_nt,cdr3_aa
-,TRBD1,TRBJ1-5,15,TRBV19,TGTGCCAGTAGTATAGGTATACAGGGGCTTCAGCCCCAGCATTTT,CASSIGIQGLQPQHF
-,TRBD1,TRBJ1-1,13,TRBV2,TGTGCCAGTGGGGGACAGCCGAACACTGAAGCTTTCTTT,CASGGQPNTEAFF
-,TRBD1,TRBJ2-7,15,TRBV5-1,TGCGCCAGCAGCGCCCCCGGGCAGGGGGCACCTGAGCAGTACTTC,CASSAPGQGAPEQYF
few,-,TRBJ1-1,13,TRBV15,TGTGCCACCGCCGGTCAGGGGTACACTGAAGCTTTCTTT,CATAGQGYTEAFF
-,TRBD2,TRBJ2-1,15,TRBV5-1,TGCGCCAGCAGCTTTCGGACTAGCGGGGGTAGTGAGCAGTTCTTC,CASSFRTSGGSEQFF
-,TRBD1,TRBJ2-5,14,TRBV2,TGTGCCAGCAGCTCTATACAGGGGAAAGAGACCCAGTACTTC,CASSSIQGKETQYF
-,-,TRBJ1-2,13,TRBV6-4,TGTGCCAGCATTCCCCAACTGGTGTATGGCTACACCTTC,CASIPQLVYGYTF
-,TRBD2,TRBJ2-3,15,TRBV7-2,TGTGCCAGCAGCACAACTAGCGGGATCACAGATACGCAGTATTTT,CASSTTSGITDTQYF
-,-,TRBJ1-2,18,TRBV12-5,TGTGCTAGTGGGGACAGCATATACGAAGTAGGGACTAACTATGGCTACACCTTC,CASGDSIYEVGTNYGYTF
-,TRBD1,TRBJ2-7,13,TRBV7-3,TGTGCCAGCAGCTTATTACAGGGGCTCGAGCAGTACTTC,CASSLLQGLEQYF
-,-,TRBJ2-3,12,TRBV3-1/TRBV3-2,TGTGCCAGCAGCCGCAGGGGAGATACGCAGTATTTT,CASSRRGDTQYF
few,TRBD2,TRBJ2-3,16,TRBV7-9,TGTGCCAGCAGCTTAGGGTTGGCGGGGGGCCCAGATACGCAGTATTTT,CASSLGLAGGPDTQYF
-,-,TRBJ1-2,14,TRBV6-5,TGTGCCAGCAGTTACTCGCCAGCGGGGATTGGCTACACCTTC,CASSYSPAGIGYTF
-,TRBD2,TRBJ2-3,18,TRBV5-3,TGTGCCAGAAGCCACGGGACTAGCGGGGGGGTCAGCACAGATACGCAGTATTTT,CARSHGTSGGVSTDTQYF
-,-,TRBJ1-5,14,TRBV2,TGTGCCAGCAGTGTAGAAGGGGCGAATCAGCCCCAGCATTTT,CASSVEGANQPQHF
-,-,TRBJ2-5,11,TRBV30,TGTGCCTGGACAGGGATGGAGACCCAGTACTTC,CAWTGMETQYF
once,TRBD1,TRBJ1-5,15,TRBV7-8,TGTGCCAGCAGCCTAGGACAGGGTGTAGGTCAGCCCCAGCATTTT,CASSLGQGVGQPQHF
-,TRBD2,TRBJ2-3,16,TRBV5-8,TGTGCCAGCAGCCTGAGACTAGCGGGGCGCACAGATACGCAGTATTTT,CASSLRLAGRTDTQYF
-,TRBD1,TRBJ1-1,18,TRBV11-3,TGTGCCAGCAGCCGCCCCGGGGGGACAGGGGGCTCTGGCACTGAAGCTTTCTTT,CASSRPGGTGGSGTEAFF
once,-,TRBJ2-2,16,TRBV7-9,TGTGCCAGCAGTTCCCCTGGCCCAAATCACACCGGGGAGCTGTTTTTT,CASSSPGPNHTGELFF